This entry is about one T cell receptor beta chain. Its antigen is unknown. These data originate in a study of vaccination and CD4 T cells after COVID-19. The treatment was: roughly 11-day PBMC culture with coronavirus spike peptide pools or control peptides (ViraFEST assay). With the Oncomine TCR Beta short-read assay, DNA from cultured CD4+ T cells was sequenced. MiXCR, applied by TCRdb to the PCR reads, yields one record per CDR3 protein. Of 15,000 to 20,000 distinct CDR3 sequences listed, 58% were seen once; the top ten hold 8.5% to 10%. With 10 bases removed from V and 0 bases from J, the gap between germline ends came to 10 bases. The germline V gene has CDR1 MNHNS and CDR2 SASEGT. The CDR3 is made up of 12 amino acids.

The clonotype was recovered from a human donor who had recovered from COVID-19. The chain carries TRBV6-1 and TRBJ2-7, with D perhaps TRBD2 (6 bases). This specimen consisted of CD4+ T cells from blood, cultured in vitro, obtained after SARS-CoV-2 vaccination. Here the CDR3 reads CAIGRDSYEQYF. The CDR3 DNA follows: TGTGCCATAGGGCGGGACTCCTACGAGCAGTACTTC.